These 15 T cell receptor beta chains came from one sample sequenced in a study of OX40 agonist ivuxolimab in advanced cancers. This table comes from immunoSEQ multiplex PCR, and its TCRdb copy is limited to in-frame clones, with some not included. The sample holds about 34,000 clones, roughly 80% seen once. The sequenced sample was CD4+ or CD8+ T cells sorted from blood, obtained in a trial of the OX40 agonist ivuxolimab. The receptors were gathered from an adult with an advanced solid tumor such as melanoma, head and neck, liver or kidney cancer.

The V and J genes are TRBV7-8 and TRBJ1-1, with 9 positions matching TRBD1. The CDR3 sequence is 14 residues long. V gave up 5 bases and J gave up 5 bases; unmatched junction bases: 6. Germline values: CDR1 SGHVS, CDR2 FQNEAQ. Here the CDR3 DNA reads TGTGCCAGCAGCCAACAGGGGGCTCGGACTGAAGCTTTCTTT. Protein product: CASSQQGARTEAFF. The full variable domain, in which reference TRBV7-8 and TRBJ1-1 provide the parts outside the CDR3, is GAGVSQSPRYKVAKRGQDVALRCDPISGHVSLFWYQQALGQGPEFLTYFQNEAQLDKSGLPSDRFFAERPEGSVSTLKIQRTQQEDSAVYLCASSQQGARTEAFFGQGTRLTVV.

The chain combines TRBV15 with TRBJ2-7, with 10 positions matching TRBD2. Trimming removed 3 bases from V and 7 bases from J; junction bases left unmatched: 9. Per the germline V gene, CDR1 is LNHNV and CDR2 is YYDKDF (reference sequence). The CDR3 is 15 amino acids. This CDR3 reads CATSRGTSEPLEQYF. Here the CDR3 DNA reads TGTGCCACCAGCAGGGGGACTAGCGAACCCTTGGAGCAGTACTTC.

V and J are TRBV4-3 and TRBJ2-2; no clear D. V lost 4 bases, J lost 8 bases, and 17 bases lay in between. The CDR3 consists of 15 residues. Germline V gives CDR1 LGHNA, CDR2 YSLEER. The DNA of the CDR3 is TGCGCCAGCAGCCGATCCTTGGGCCCTCGGGGGGAGCTGTTTTTT. Translating gives CASSRSLGPRGELFF.

The chain has TRBV7-2 and TRBJ2-5, with D hard to call. Trimming took off 3 bases at V and 0 bases at J, with 8 bases between the two ends. CDR3 size: 14 residues. Looked up from germline, CDR1 is SGHTA and CDR2 is FQGNSA. This chain's CDR3 is CASSFIANQETQYF. CDR3 nucleotides: TGTGCCAGCAGCTTTATAGCAAACCAAGAGACCCAGTACTTC.

This chain uses TRBV18 with TRBJ2-6; no firm D call. The germline V and J ends were trimmed by 6 bases and 1 base, with 10 bases remaining between them. The CDR3 is made up of 15 amino acids. Germline-derived CDR1 and CDR2 are KGHSH and LQKENI. CDR3 residues: CASSSLESGANVLTF. In nucleotides, the CDR3 is TGTGCCAGCTCTTCGCTCGAATCTGGGGCCAACGTCCTGACTTTC.

The V gene is TRBV28, the J gene TRBJ1-2; 12 nucleotides agree with TRBD1. The CDR3 extends over 16 amino acids. J lost 8 bases, V lost 5 bases, and 12 bases had no gene match. Germline V gives CDR1 MDHEN, CDR2 SYDVKM. The DNA of the CDR3 is TGTGCCAGCAGTCTAGCCTCGGGACAGGGGGCGCAAGGCTACACCTTC. It translates to CASSLASGQGAQGYTF.

This chain links TRBV5-8 with TRBJ2-1; 7 nucleotides agree with TRBD2. With V trimmed by 0 bases and J by 5 bases, 5 bases remained unmatched. The CDR3 has 15 amino acids. CDR1 and CDR2 (germline): SGHTS, YDEGEE. The CDR3 sequence: CASSLGLAVDNEQFF. As DNA, the CDR3 is TGTGCCAGCAGCTTGGGACTAGCAGTAGACAATGAGCAGTTCTTC.

J is TRBJ1-2 and V is TRBV5-1; 7 nucleotides align to TRBD1. The CDR3 loop spans 13 amino acids. V lost 4 bases and J lost 3; bases outside the gene matches: 3. Germline V gives CDR1 SGHRS, CDR2 YFSETQ. The CDR3 reads CASSVGQYYGYTF. DNA for the CDR3: TGCGCCAGCAGCGTGGGACAGTACTATGGCTACACCTTC.

This clone has a single count. This chain joins TRBV30 and TRBJ2-3; the match to TRBD2 covers 7 bases. This CDR3 is 15 amino acids long. CDR1 and CDR2 (germline): GTSNPN, SVGIG (reference sequence). The V and J ends lost 3 bases and 2 bases, in that order; junction bases with no gene match: 8. CDR3 region: CAWSPRAGTTDTQYF. CDR3 nucleotides: TGTGCCTGGAGCCCCCGAGCGGGGACCACAGATACGCAGTATTTT.

This clone was detected a few times. The V gene is TRBV11-1, the J gene TRBJ2-3; TRBD1 or TRBD2 may be the D gene (5 bases each). Germline lookup yields CDR1 SGHAT and CDR2 FQDESV (reference sequence). The V and J ends lost 5 bases and 0 bases respectively, with 9 bases between them. The CDR3 is made up of 14 amino acids. CDR3 region: CASSRRDSTDTQYF. The CDR3 coding sequence is TGTGCCAGCAGCCGTCGGGACAGCACAGATACGCAGTATTTT.

This chain connects TRBV7-9 to TRBJ2-1; D not certain. V shed 5 bases and J shed 6 bases, with 11 bases lying between them. The CDR3 sequence is 13 residues long. Germline loops: CDR1 SEHNR, CDR2 FQNEAQ (reference sequence). The CDR3 protein is CASSPSRFNEQFF. CDR3 coding DNA: TGTGCCAGCAGCCCTTCTAGATTCAATGAGCAGTTCTTC. The complete variable domain, with remaining parts taken from reference TRBV7-9 and TRBJ2-1, reads DTGVSQNPRHKITKRGQNVTFRCDPISEHNRLYWYRQTLGQGPEFLTYFQNEAQLEKSRLLSDRFSAERPKGSFSTLEIQRTEQGDSAMYLCASSPSRFNEQFFGPGTRLTVL.

This clone came up a few times. The CDR3 sequence: CASSSRGNSPLHF. CDR3 in DNA: TGTGCCAGCAGCAGCAGGGGTAATTCACCCCTCCACTTT. The chain combines TRBV7-6 with TRBJ1-6; perhaps TRBD1 as D (6 bases). This CDR3 has 13 amino acids. From germline, CDR1 is SGHVS and CDR2 FNYEAQ. Trimming shortened V by 5 bases and J by 6 bases, and 8 bases separated the two germline ends. The full variable domain, completed using reference TRBV7-6 and TRBJ1-6, is GAGVSQSPRYKVTKRGQDVALRCDPISGHVSLYWYRQALGQGPEFLTYFNYEAQQDKSGLPNDRFSAERPEGSISTLTIQRTEQRDSAMYRCASSSRGNSPLHFGNGTRLTVT.

The V and J genes are TRBV5-1 and TRBJ2-1, with 8 positions matching TRBD1. The CDR3 has 14 residues. Germline loops: CDR1 SGHRS, CDR2 YFSETQ. The J segment lost 7 bases and the V segment lost 4 bases, leaving 7 bases of the junction unmatched. CDR3 nucleotide sequence: TGCGCCAGCAGCGTAAGACAGGGGAGTAATGAGCAGTTCTTC. Amino acid sequence: CASSVRQGSNEQFF.

The genes are TRBV19 and TRBJ2-3, with a tentative D call TRBD1 (5 bases). The germline V and J ends were trimmed by 6 bases and 4 bases, with 5 bases remaining between them. Germline assignment: CDR1 LNHDA and CDR2 SQIVND (reference sequence). CDR3 length equals 11 residues. CDR3 loop: CASSRADTQYF. The CDR3, as DNA: TGTGCCAGTAGCAGGGCAGATACGCAGTATTTT.

V gene TRBV7-3 combines with J gene TRBJ2-1; 12 nucleotides agree with TRBD2. This CDR3 region has 14 residues. V was clipped by 4 bases and J by 11 bases; unmatched bases: 6. Germline V gene lookup returns CDR1 SGHTA and CDR2 FQGTGA. CDR3: CASSSGLAGNKQFF. The CDR3 nucleotides read TGTGCCAGCAGCTCCGGACTAGCGGGGAATAAGCAGTTCTTC.